The following is a TCR beta chain sequence with its context. The antigen it binds to is not known. Receptor amplification or capture employed 5' RACE. For each TCR library, approximately 4,000 ng of total RNA was used. For each sample, cDNA was synthesized in eight separate reactions using SMARTScribe reverse transcriptase. During cDNA synthesis, template switching was used to introduce unique molecular identifiers that contained a 6-nucleotide sample barcode. Two nested PCRs of about 16 and 10 cycles amplified the TCRalpha and TCRbeta cDNA, and bead purification followed each PCR. Before amplification, cDNA was treated with uracil DNA-glycosylase and purified using the QIAquick PCR purification kit. The second PCR added Illumina TruSeq-compatible adapters along with sample-specific barcodes. TapeStation and Qubit were used to check library quality and concentration, and 5 to 6 ng of each library went into the pool. Pooled libraries were sequenced on an Illumina HiSeq2500 single-index Rapid Run with 2 x 100 bp reads and custom sequencing primers. Regarding the original processing steps: UMI-based consensus assembly with MiGEC version 1.2.6 was used to correct PCR and sequencing errors. MiXCR version 2.1.1 was used to carry out V(D)J alignment, clonotype assembly and CDR3 extraction. Gene usage, clonotype sharing and MAIT/NKT TCR abundance were normalised by analysing the top 1000, 10 000 and 20 000 clonotypes per sample. Diversity was computed as the inverse Simpson index with the vegan R package after downsampling to 27 000 UMIs. Paired Mann-Whitney U tests were applied to discordant twin pairs, with Benjamini-Hochberg correction for multiple testing. Following TCRdb reprocessing, every CDR3 protein sequence forms one entry, and DNA is not provided. Clone size and V and J calls follow TCRdb, not the original study. The sample's table covers over 100,000 distinct CDR3 sequences. The ten biggest clones cover roughly 12% of the sample.

The CDR3 goes from the cysteine to the phenylalanine over 15 residues. No DNA was logged. According to the germline V gene, CDR1 reads SGHDT and CDR2 reads YYEEEE. A roughly 2.5 ml peripheral blood sample was drawn into PAXgene tubes per donor and stored at -80°C. Total RNA was isolated from whole blood with the PAXgene blood miRNA kit on an automated QIAcube, without T cell sorting. Peripheral blood from monozygotic twin pairs, either concordant or discordant for inflammatory bowel disease, underwent deep TCRalpha and TCRbeta repertoire profiling that used unique molecular barcoding. Smoking habits were recorded for all twin pairs, and individuals were classified as current, former or never smokers. The entry originates in a study of monozygotic twins with inflammatory bowel disease (dated by TCRdb to the late 2010s). Notes on the research overall: The full study comprised 30 or so monozygotic twin pairs: nine German pairs (four IBD-concordant, five IBD-discordant) and 19 IBD-discordant Danish pairs. The search for disease-associated traits relied mainly on comparing IBD patients with their genetically identical healthy co-twins within discordant pairs. Each individual had, on average, about 151 000 unique TCRalpha sequences and 181 000 unique TCRbeta sequences available for analysis. What the authors observed across the whole study: IBD patients had lower TCRbeta repertoire diversity, measured by the inverse Simpson index, than their healthy co-twins. IBD patients shared fewer clonotypes with other individuals than healthy twins did, most markedly in patients showing signs of disease activity. No difference in repertoire similarity was observed between concordant and discordant twins, possibly owing to limited statistical power. Different T cell subtypes could not be distinguished in the analysis. Because patients received different immunosuppressive treatments, the repertoires may have picked up extra background noise and variability between individuals. The results gave no support for a single strong signal or clonotype linked to IBD.

The sequence was obtained from a human donor with ulcerative colitis or Crohn's disease, or a healthy co-twin of an affected twin (not recorded which). This sequence uses TRBV5-6 and TRBJ2-5; TCRdb picks TRBD1, but there is no DNA to check that call. What was sequenced was blood. The CDR3 sequence is CASSFNGGREETQYF.